A selection of T cell receptor beta chains follows, all from one sample in a study of blood T cell repertoires in COVID-19. Profiled with immunoSEQ multiplex PCR; TCRdb holds only in-frame clones, not every one. The data hold just over 35,000 clones, with approximately 90% observed a single time. Source material: peripheral blood. These receptors were obtained from a man between 60 and 75 years old with acute or convalescent COVID-19. Each CDR3 is given with its conserved first and last residue. The D gene is left open where the match is weak. Clone size is given for some rows only: seen once, a few or many times, or a class if the clone is expanded.

clone size: .; V gene: TRBV24-1; J gene: TRBJ2-3; D gene: .; CDR3 DNA: TGTGCCACCAGTGCACAGGGACGAACAGATACGCAGTATTTT; CDR3 protein: CATSAQGRTDTQYF
clone size: .; V gene: TRBV7-8; J gene: TRBJ1-2; D gene: TRBD1; CDR3 DNA: TGTGCCAGCAGCTTAGCAGAACAGGGGGCGCGAGGCTACACCTTC; CDR3 protein: CASSLAEQGARGYTF
clone size: .; V gene: TRBV11-3; J gene: TRBJ2-1; D gene: TRBD2; CDR3 DNA: TGTGCCAGCAGTAGAAAACCGGGACTAGCGGGAGGCCTCTCCTACAATGAGCAGTTCTTC; CDR3 protein: CASSRKPGLAGGLSYNEQFF
clone size: .; V gene: TRBV27; J gene: TRBJ2-1; D gene: .; CDR3 DNA: TGTGCCAGCAGTATATTAGGGACTCACTCCTACAATGAGCAGTTCTTC; CDR3 protein: CASSILGTHSYNEQFF
clone size: .; V gene: TRBV27; J gene: TRBJ2-5; D gene: TRBD1; CDR3 DNA: TGTGCCAGCAGTCCCTGGGGACAGGGTATAGAGACCCAGTACTTC; CDR3 protein: CASSPWGQGIETQYF
clone size: .; V gene: TRBV10-3; J gene: TRBJ2-7; D gene: .; CDR3 DNA: TGTGCCATCAGTCCGAACTTAGCGGACGGAGCCTACGAGCAGTACTTC; CDR3 protein: CAISPNLADGAYEQYF
clone size: .; V gene: TRBV5-6; J gene: TRBJ2-7; D gene: .; CDR3 DNA: TGTGCCAGCAGCCGTGACAAAGGCTACGAGCAGTACTTC; CDR3 protein: CASSRDKGYEQYF
clone size: .; V gene: TRBV19; J gene: TRBJ2-2; D gene: TRBD2; CDR3 DNA: TGTGCCAGTAAATTCATCGGCGGGAGTACCGGGGAGCTGTTTTTT; CDR3 protein: CASKFIGGSTGELFF
clone size: .; V gene: TRBV4-1; J gene: TRBJ2-3; D gene: TRBD2; CDR3 DNA: TGCGCCAGTTCTAGCGGACCGAGCACAGATACGCAGTATTTT; CDR3 protein: CASSSGPSTDTQYF
clone size: .; V gene: TRBV2; J gene: TRBJ1-5; D gene: .; CDR3 DNA: TGTGCCAGCAGTGAAGGTTCGACAGTCGATCAGCCCCAGCATTTT; CDR3 protein: CASSEGSTVDQPQHF
clone size: .; V gene: TRBV7-9; J gene: TRBJ2-7; D gene: .; CDR3 DNA: TGTGCCAGCAGCTCAGGACTACGCTCCTACGAGCAGTACTTC; CDR3 protein: CASSSGLRSYEQYF
clone size: medium-sized; V gene: TRBV3-1/TRBV3-2; J gene: TRBJ1-5; D gene: .; CDR3 DNA: TGTGCCAGCAGCCAATTACAGGGTCGCCAGCCCCAGCATTTT; CDR3 protein: CASSQLQGRQPQHF
clone size: .; V gene: TRBV5-1; J gene: TRBJ1-2; D gene: .; CDR3 DNA: TGCGCCAGCAGCCCAGACGGGGGGGACTATGGCTACACCTTC; CDR3 protein: CASSPDGGDYGYTF
clone size: .; V gene: TRBV18; J gene: TRBJ1-2; D gene: TRBD1; CDR3 DNA: TGTGCCAGCTCACCTGGGACAGGGAATAACTATGGCTACACCTTC; CDR3 protein: CASSPGTGNNYGYTF
clone size: .; V gene: TRBV9; J gene: TRBJ2-3; D gene: TRBD2; CDR3 DNA: TGTGCCAGCAGCGTGGACTCGGGAGGAACAGATACGCAGTATTTT; CDR3 protein: CASSVDSGGTDTQYF
clone size: .; V gene: TRBV2; J gene: TRBJ2-7; D gene: TRBD1; CDR3 DNA: TGTGCCAGCAGGAGACAGGGAGCCTACGAGCAGTACTTC; CDR3 protein: CASRRQGAYEQYF
clone size: once; V gene: TRBV29-1; J gene: TRBJ2-3; D gene: .; CDR3 DNA: TGCAGCGTTCGGAGTGGTCATAGCGGAAGCACAGATACGCAGTATTTT; CDR3 protein: CSVRSGHSGSTDTQYF
clone size: .; V gene: TRBV5-1; J gene: TRBJ2-7; D gene: TRBD1; CDR3 DNA: TGCGCCAGTCGAACAGGGGAGGAGCAGTACTTC; CDR3 protein: CASRTGEEQYF
clone size: .; V gene: TRBV2; J gene: TRBJ2-3; D gene: TRBD1; CDR3 DNA: TGTGCCAGCAGTGATTCAGGGGGAAGGATGACGCAGTATTTT; CDR3 protein: CASSDSGGRMTQYF
clone size: few; V gene: TRBV6-5; J gene: TRBJ1-6; D gene: .; CDR3 DNA: TGTGCCAGCAGCCGTGACAGGCTGCGATCACCCCTCCACTTT; CDR3 protein: CASSRDRLRSPLHF
clone size: .; V gene: TRBV11-2; J gene: TRBJ2-1; D gene: TRBD2; CDR3 DNA: TGTGCCAGCAGCTGGCCTAGCGCCCGGGGGGGGCAGTTCTTC; CDR3 protein: CASSWPSARGGQFF
clone size: few; V gene: TRBV19; J gene: TRBJ1-1; D gene: TRBD1; CDR3 DNA: TGTGCCAGCTCTTTACAGGGGGCGCGTGTGAACACTGAAGCTTTCTTT; CDR3 protein: CASSLQGARVNTEAFF
clone size: few; V gene: TRBV3-1/TRBV3-2; J gene: TRBJ2-2; D gene: .; CDR3 DNA: TGTGCCAGTTTGGGTAGGGGCTCGAACACCGGGGAGCTGTTTTTT; CDR3 protein: CASLGRGSNTGELFF
clone size: .; V gene: TRBV11-2; J gene: TRBJ2-2; D gene: TRBD2; CDR3 DNA: TGTGCCAGCGGCCGACTAGCGGGAGACCCCGGGGAGCTGTTTTTT; CDR3 protein: CASGRLAGDPGELFF
clone size: .; V gene: TRBV12-5; J gene: TRBJ1-1; D gene: .; CDR3 DNA: TGTGCTAGTGGTTTGGTACATTATTACGAGGGTTCTGAAGCTTTCTTT; CDR3 protein: CASGLVHYYEGSEAFF
clone size: .; V gene: TRBV29-1; J gene: TRBJ1-1; D gene: TRBD1; CDR3 DNA: TGCAGCGTTAACCGGGACAGGGATTTTTTTGGCACTGAAGCTTTCTTT; CDR3 protein: CSVNRDRDFFGTEAFF
clone size: .; V gene: TRBV6-5; J gene: TRBJ1-3; D gene: TRBD1; CDR3 DNA: TGTGCCAGCAGGGACAGGGCGCCTGGAAACACCATATATTTT; CDR3 protein: CASRDRAPGNTIYF
clone size: .; V gene: TRBV5-1; J gene: TRBJ1-3; D gene: .; CDR3 DNA: TGCGCCAGCAGCGTTGACGGGAGCTCTGGAAACACCATATATTTT; CDR3 protein: CASSVDGSSGNTIYF
clone size: few; V gene: TRBV5-4; J gene: TRBJ1-6; D gene: TRBD1; CDR3 DNA: TGTGCCAGCAGCTACACCGACAGGGCTTCACCCCTCCACTTT; CDR3 protein: CASSYTDRASPLHF
clone size: .; V gene: TRBV10-1; J gene: TRBJ1-1; D gene: .; CDR3 DNA: TGCGCCAGCAGTGAGGGCGGAGGGACTGAAGCTTTCTTT; CDR3 protein: CASSEGGGTEAFF
clone size: once; V gene: TRBV9; J gene: TRBJ2-5; D gene: .; CDR3 DNA: TGTGCCAGCAGCGTAGCGGAGACCCAGTACTTC; CDR3 protein: CASSVAETQYF
clone size: .; V gene: TRBV5-1; J gene: TRBJ2-5; D gene: TRBD2; CDR3 DNA: TGCGCCAGCAGCAGAAGCGGACTAGCGGGAGGAGAGACCCAGTACTTC; CDR3 protein: CASSRSGLAGGETQYF
clone size: large; V gene: TRBV28; J gene: TRBJ1-1; D gene: TRBD1; CDR3 DNA: TGTGCCAGCAGTTGGACCCAGGGGGTAGAGAACACTGAAGCTTTCTTT; CDR3 protein: CASSWTQGVENTEAFF
clone size: .; V gene: TRBV5-1; J gene: TRBJ2-3; D gene: .; CDR3 DNA: TGCGCCAGCAGCTTGGAACATCCAGATACGCAGTATTTT; CDR3 protein: CASSLEHPDTQYF
clone size: .; V gene: TRBV7-2; J gene: TRBJ2-1; D gene: TRBD2; CDR3 DNA: TGTGCCAGCAGCTTGGCAGGTTCACTGGGCGGGAGCCTGTACAATGAGCAGTTCTTC; CDR3 protein: CASSLAGSLGGSLYNEQFF
clone size: .; V gene: TRBV13; J gene: TRBJ2-3; D gene: TRBD1; CDR3 DNA: TGTGCCAGCAGGGTAACAGGGGGCATTACAGATACGCAGTATTTT; CDR3 protein: CASRVTGGITDTQYF
clone size: .; V gene: TRBV10-3; J gene: TRBJ1-2; D gene: .; CDR3 DNA: TGTGCCATCACTGAGGGGAGAGACTATGGCTACACCTTC; CDR3 protein: CAITEGRDYGYTF
clone size: .; V gene: TRBV11-2; J gene: TRBJ2-1; D gene: .; CDR3 DNA: TGTGCCAGCAGCTTAGATCACAGTGGGCATGAGCAGTTCTTC; CDR3 protein: CASSLDHSGHEQFF
clone size: .; V gene: TRBV4-2; J gene: TRBJ1-4; D gene: TRBD1; CDR3 DNA: TGTGCCAGCAGCCCGGGACAGGGGGGGGAAAAACTGTTTTTT; CDR3 protein: CASSPGQGGEKLFF
clone size: .; V gene: TRBV5-4; J gene: TRBJ2-3; D gene: TRBD2; CDR3 DNA: TGTGCCAGCAGCGGGAGGGTAGCGGGAGGGCGAGATACGCAGTATTTT; CDR3 protein: CASSGRVAGGRDTQYF
clone size: .; V gene: TRBV3-1/TRBV3-2; J gene: TRBJ1-1; D gene: .; CDR3 DNA: TGTGCCAGCAGCCAAGATGGGGGCAGGGTTAACACTGAAGCTTTCTTT; CDR3 protein: CASSQDGGRVNTEAFF
clone size: .; V gene: TRBV19; J gene: TRBJ1-5; D gene: .; CDR3 DNA: TGTGCCAGTAGTTCTACGGGTAGCAATCAGCCCCAGCATTTT; CDR3 protein: CASSSTGSNQPQHF
clone size: once; V gene: TRBV11-3; J gene: TRBJ2-2; D gene: TRBD1; CDR3 DNA: TGTGCCAGCAGCCTAGGGACAGGCCCTACCGGGGAGCTGTTTTTT; CDR3 protein: CASSLGTGPTGELFF
clone size: .; V gene: TRBV6-5; J gene: TRBJ1-2; D gene: .; CDR3 DNA: TGTGCCAGCACCTCGAGGTTCGATGGCTACACCTTC; CDR3 protein: CASTSRFDGYTF
clone size: few; V gene: TRBV19; J gene: TRBJ1-1; D gene: .; CDR3 DNA: TGTGCCAGTAGTGGTTGGGGGCCGAGGAACACTGAAGCTTTCTTT; CDR3 protein: CASSGWGPRNTEAFF
clone size: few; V gene: TRBV5-1; J gene: TRBJ2-3; D gene: .; CDR3 DNA: TGCGCCAGCAGCTTGGTCCGCAGCGGAGGGACAGATACGCAGTATTTT; CDR3 protein: CASSLVRSGGTDTQYF
clone size: .; V gene: TRBV19; J gene: TRBJ2-5; D gene: .; CDR3 DNA: TGTGCCAGTAGTATAAAACAGCAAGAGACCCAGTACTTC; CDR3 protein: CASSIKQQETQYF
clone size: .; V gene: TRBV28; J gene: TRBJ1-1; D gene: .; CDR3 DNA: TGTGCCAGCAGTCAGAGGGCTGGGTCCGGCACTGAAGCTTTCTTT; CDR3 protein: CASSQRAGSGTEAFF
clone size: once; V gene: TRBV23-1; J gene: TRBJ2-4; D gene: .; CDR3 DNA: TGCGCCAGCAGTCAATTCTCGGCAGGGGACAAAACAAACATTCAGTACTTC; CDR3 protein: CASSQFSAGDKTNIQYF
clone size: .; V gene: TRBV3-1/TRBV3-2; J gene: TRBJ1-2; D gene: .; CDR3 DNA: TGTGCCAGCAGCCAAGCGAACAGCCCCGTCTATGGCTACACCTTC; CDR3 protein: CASSQANSPVYGYTF
clone size: .; V gene: TRBV20-1; J gene: TRBJ1-3; D gene: .; CDR3 DNA: TGCAGTGCTCTATATGGAAACACCATATATTTT; CDR3 protein: CSALYGNTIYF
clone size: .; V gene: TRBV7-8; J gene: TRBJ2-7; D gene: .; CDR3 DNA: TGTGCCAGCAGCCCCCGCCTCGGACAGAGCTCCTACGAGCAGTACTTC; CDR3 protein: CASSPRLGQSSYEQYF
clone size: .; V gene: TRBV19; J gene: TRBJ1-5; D gene: .; CDR3 DNA: TGTGCCAGTAACGCCCCAGGGACAAACAATCAGCCCCAGCATTTT; CDR3 protein: CASNAPGTNNQPQHF
clone size: .; V gene: TRBV25-1; J gene: TRBJ2-1; D gene: .; CDR3 DNA: TGTGCCAGCAGTCCCCAGCGGGCGTACAATGAGCAGTTCTTC; CDR3 protein: CASSPQRAYNEQFF